These 11 T cell receptor beta chains came from one sample sequenced in a study of shared clonotypes between healthy human individuals. The method was immunoSEQ multiplex PCR; TCRdb's version includes in-frame clones alone and lacks a portion of them. In the table there are 2,500,000 or so clones, roughly 90% of which are singletons. The sample comprised naive CD4+ T cells from PBMCs. This sample's subset: CD45RA+ positively selected. These receptors originate from a man aged 18 to 29 in good health. Some clones in this sample may be carry-over from other donors' samples.

This sequence joins TRBV9 and TRBJ2-5, with TRBD2 matching 14 bases. The CDR3 has 16 amino acids. The J segment lost 2 bases and the V segment lost 3 bases, leaving 3 bases of the junction unmatched. Germline CDR1 SGDLS, CDR2 YYNGEE. The CDR3 loop is CASSARLAGGQETQYF. The CDR3 DNA is TGTGCCAGCAGCGCCAGACTAGCGGGAGGGCAAGAGACCCAGTACTTC. The variable domain in full, with the rest retrieved from reference TRBV9 and TRBJ2-5, is DSGVTQTPKHLITATGQRVTLRCSPRSGDLSVYWYQQSLDQGLQFLIQYYNGEERAKGNILERFSAQQFPDLHSELNLSSLELGDSALYFCASSARLAGGQETQYFGPGTRLLVL.

Details on this clone: Within the sample, other DNA sequences also encode this same CDR3. The chain combines TRBV7-9 with TRBJ2-5, with 10 bases matching TRBD1. The CDR3 runs to 14 residues. V lost 2 bases and J lost 5; bases outside the gene matches: 2. Germline assignment: CDR1 SEHNR and CDR2 FQNEAQ (reference sequence). Written as DNA, the CDR3 is TGTGCCAGCAGCTTAATGGGACAGGGGGAGACCCAGTACTTC. Residues: CASSLMGQGETQYF.

The chain carries TRBV25-1 and TRBJ2-2; maybe TRBD2 (6 bases). Trimming removed 7 bases at V and 4 bases at J, with 13 bases between. The length of the CDR3 is 14 residues. CDR1 is MGHDK and CDR2 is SYGVNS in the germline V gene. CDR3 in amino acids: CASTRAGSTGELFF. The CDR3 nucleotides read TGTGCCAGCACGAGGGCCGGGAGCACCGGGGAGCTGTTTTTT.

On this clone itself: Different DNA sequences within this sample yield the same CDR3. The chain carries TRBV2 and TRBJ1-4; D perhaps matches TRBD1 (5 bases). The CDR3 contains 13 residues. The V gene's germline CDR1 is SNHLY and CDR2 FYNNEI. V was cut by 4 bases and J by 6 bases, with 9 bases left in between. The CDR3 DNA follows: TGTGCCAGCAGTGGAGGCAGGGATGAAAAACTGTTTTTT. Its protein is CASSGGRDEKLFF. Full variable domain (rest looked up from reference TRBV2 and TRBJ1-4): EPEVTQTPSHQVTQMGQEVILRCVPISNHLYFYWYRQILGQKVEFLVSFYNNEISEKSEIFDDQFSVERPDGSNFTLKIRSTKLEDSAMYFCASSGGRDEKLFFGSGTQLSVL.

The chain carries TRBV27 and TRBJ2-7; 9 bases are a match to TRBD2. V lost 3 bases to trimming and J lost 6 bases; unmatched junction nucleotides: 9. This CDR3 region has 15 residues. The V gene's germline CDR1 is MNHEY and CDR2 SMNVEV (reference sequence). The CDR3 nucleotides read TGTGCCAGCAGTTTTCGGCCTAGCGGGATTACCGAGCAGTACTTC. Protein: CASSFRPSGITEQYF.

V is TRBV5-1 and J is TRBJ2-7; D is possibly TRBD2 (5 bases). Per the germline V gene, CDR1 is SGHRS and CDR2 is YFSETQ. This CDR3 is built from 14 residues. V dropped 0 bases and J dropped 3 bases, with 10 bases sitting between them. In DNA, the CDR3 is TGCGCCAGCAGCTTGGACGGGGAATACTACGAGCAGTACTTC. This translates into CASSLDGEYYEQYF.

This clone was observed once. The genes are TRBV28 and TRBJ1-4, with D tentatively TRBD1 (5 bases). The CDR3 length is 15 residues. The germline V gene encodes CDR1 MDHEN and CDR2 SYDVKM. With 6 bases removed from V and 0 bases from J, the gap between germline ends came to 11 bases. As DNA, the CDR3 is TGTGCCAGCAGAGCCCCGGGGGCAACTAATGAAAAACTGTTTTTT. Translating it yields CASRAPGATNEKLFF.

J is TRBJ2-6 and V is TRBV7-9; D is unresolved. V shed 3 bases and J shed 0 bases, with 6 bases lying between them. Looked up from germline, CDR1 is SEHNR and CDR2 is FQNEAQ (reference sequence). The CDR3 length is 15 residues. The CDR3 DNA reads as TGTGCCAGCAGCTTTGAGATCTCTGGGGCCAACGTCCTGACTTTC. This sequence encodes CASSFEISGANVLTF.

Concerning this clone itself: The sample has other DNA sequences that encode this CDR3 too. V is TRBV9 and J is TRBJ1-1, with a weak D call TRBD1 (5 bases). This CDR3 contains 13 residues. Germline lookup yields CDR1 SGDLS and CDR2 YYNGEE. The V end was cut by 4 bases, the J end by 1 base, with 8 bases between. The CDR3 loop reads CASSRDRNTEAFF. CDR3 DNA: TGTGCCAGCAGCCGCGACAGGAACACTGAAGCTTTCTTT.

J is TRBJ2-3 and V is TRBV7-6; 9 bases align to TRBD2. This CDR3 is built from 16 residues. Germline V gene lookup returns CDR1 SGHVS and CDR2 FNYEAQ. V dropped 2 bases and J dropped 2; count of bases not matched to a gene: 5. CDR3 protein: CASSLIAGAPTDTQYF. The CDR3 DNA reads TGTGCCAGCAGCTTAATAGCGGGAGCTCCCACAGATACGCAGTATTTT.

This rearrangement joins TRBV7-2 to TRBJ1-6; 7 bases map to TRBD1. Trimming removed 3 bases from V and 7 bases from J; junction bases left unmatched: 3. Germline V gene data show CDR1 as SGHTA and CDR2 as FQGNSA. The CDR3 runs 14 residues. CDR3 sequence (DNA): TGTGCCAGCAGCTTCGGGACAGCAAATTCACCCCTCCACTTT. This translates into CASSFGTANSPLHF.